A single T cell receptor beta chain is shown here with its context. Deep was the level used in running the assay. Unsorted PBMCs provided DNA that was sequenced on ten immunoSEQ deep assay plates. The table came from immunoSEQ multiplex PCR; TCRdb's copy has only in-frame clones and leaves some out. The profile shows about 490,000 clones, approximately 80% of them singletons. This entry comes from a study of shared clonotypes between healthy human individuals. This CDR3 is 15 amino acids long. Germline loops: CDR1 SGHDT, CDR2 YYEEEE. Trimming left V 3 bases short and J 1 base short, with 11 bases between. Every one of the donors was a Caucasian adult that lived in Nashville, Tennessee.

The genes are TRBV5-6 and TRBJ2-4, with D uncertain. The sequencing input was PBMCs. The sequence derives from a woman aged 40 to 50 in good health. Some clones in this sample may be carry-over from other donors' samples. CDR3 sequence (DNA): TGTGCCAGCAGCTCTCTAGTGGGGGCCAAAAACATTCAGTACTTC. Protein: CASSSLVGAKNIQYF.